What follows are 21 T cell receptor beta chains derived from one specimen sequenced in a study of T cell responses to AZD1222 COVID-19 vaccine (dated by TCRdb to the early 2020s). The library was obtained by the immunoSEQ multiplex PCR assay. Not all clones reach the TCRdb copy of this immuneACCESS table, which keeps in-frame sequences only. Checked studies attribute under half of the gap to unresolved V genes and leave the rest unexplained. The sample includes about 130,000 clones, with roughly 85% observed a single time. In total, the top ten clones hold under 20% of the sample. The label giving this sample's time point can be read as: baseline before first vaccination. Explained via the paper, the treatment or condition label denotes: meningococcal conjugate vaccine given as trial control. This sample comprised peripheral blood, obtained on day 0 of MenACWY control vaccination. The receptors derive from an adult in good health.

The chain joins TRBV5-1 to TRBJ2-7, with D hard to call. V shed 7 bases and J shed 4 bases, with 12 bases lying between them. CDR3 size: 12 residues. Germline V CDR1 and CDR2: SGHRS, YFSETQ. The DNA for the CDR3 is TGCGCCAGCTACCACGTGCAATACGAGCAGTACTTC. Translated: CASYHVQYEQYF.

This clone was found a few times. The J gene is TRBJ2-2, the V gene TRBV28, with no clear D. V was clipped by 4 bases and J by 3 bases, with 9 bases between them. The CDR3 extends over 14 amino acids. Germline V CDR1 and CDR2: MDHEN, SYDVKM. In DNA form, the CDR3 reads TGTGCCAGCAGTTCCTTCCGGGACACCGGGGAGCTGTTTTTT. Translating gives CASSSFRDTGELFF.

The chain employs TRBV5-1 and TRBJ1-5; a weak D match, TRBD1 (5 bases). The CDR3 is 14 residues long. Germline CDR1 is SGHRS and CDR2 is YFSETQ. The V and J ends lost 5 bases and 5 bases respectively, with 14 bases between them. CDR3 protein: CASRGVGVDQPQHF. DNA for the CDR3: TGCGCCAGCAGGGGCGTAGGGGTAGATCAGCCCCAGCATTTT.

This clone was counted a single time. V and J are TRBV30 and TRBJ1-1, with D perhaps TRBD1 (6 bases). Germline loops: CDR1 GTSNPN, CDR2 SVGIG (reference sequence). The germline V and J ends were trimmed by 3 bases and 6 bases, with 14 bases remaining between them. The CDR3 loop spans 13 amino acids. The CDR3 nucleotides are TGTGCCTGGAGGGGGGGCTGGCGGGCTGAAGCTTTCTTT. Protein product: CAWRGGWRAEAFF. The whole variable domain, remainder taken from reference TRBV30 and TRBJ1-1, is SQTIHQWPATLVQPVGSPLSLECTVEGTSNPNLYWYRQAAGRGLQLLFYSVGIGQISSEVPQNLSASRPQDRQFILSSKKLLLSDSGFYLCAWRGGWRAEAFFGQGTRLTVV.

The chain couples TRBV19 to TRBJ2-1; D may be TRBD1 (5 bases). From germline, CDR1 is LNHDA and CDR2 SQIVND (reference sequence). The V end lost 9 bases, the J end lost 2 bases, and 14 bases lay between the germline ends. The CDR3 is 14 residues long. The CDR3 region is CASLAMGPYNEQFF. As DNA, the CDR3 is TGTGCCAGCCTCGCAATGGGGCCCTACAATGAGCAGTTCTTC.

The chain combines TRBV9 with TRBJ1-2, with 7 bases lining up with TRBD1. J lost 4 bases, V lost 4 bases, and 7 bases had no gene match. The germline V gene encodes CDR1 SGDLS and CDR2 YYNGEE. The CDR3 consists of 14 residues. Here the CDR3 reads CASSREQGFYGYTF. The DNA of the CDR3 is TGTGCCAGCAGCAGGGAACAGGGGTTCTATGGCTACACCTTC.

This rearrangement joins TRBV28 to TRBJ2-7; 15 positions agree with TRBD2. This CDR3 is 20 amino acids long. From germline, CDR1 is MDHEN and CDR2 SYDVKM. V lost 6 bases and J lost 2; bases outside the gene matches: 17. The CDR3: CASRRTREGLAGGSTYEQYF. For the CDR3, the DNA is TGTGCCAGCAGAAGGACTAGGGAGGGACTAGCGGGAGGTAGCACCTACGAGCAGTACTTC.

V and J are TRBV27 and TRBJ2-7, with a tentative D call TRBD1 (5 bases). Germline CDR1 and CDR2: MNHEY and SMNVEV (reference sequence). The CDR3 totals 13 residues. V lost 6 bases and J 7 bases, leaving 16 bases between the germline ends. CDR3 DNA: TGTGCCAGCAGAAACTACGACAGTCTGGAGCAGTACTTC. Protein: CASRNYDSLEQYF.

The rearrangement links TRBV7-2 to TRBJ2-7; 7 nucleotides agree with TRBD2. The CDR3 contains 14 residues. Germline V gene data show CDR1 as SGHTA and CDR2 as FQGNSA. Trimming removed 1 base from V and 5 bases from J; junction bases left unmatched: 5. DNA of the CDR3: TGTGCCAGCAGCTTAGGTAAAGGGAGGGACGAGCAGTACTTC. It codes for CASSLGKGRDEQYF. Using reference TRBV7-2 and TRBJ2-7 for the parts outside the CDR3, the full variable domain is GAGVSQSPSNKVTEKGKDVELRCDPISGHTALYWYRQSLGQGLEFLIYFQGNSAPDKSGLPSDRFSAERTGGSVSTLTIQRTQQEDSAVYLCASSLGKGRDEQYFGPGTRLTVT.

The J gene is TRBJ2-3, the V gene TRBV10-3; 7 nucleotides match TRBD2. This CDR3 region has 13 residues. The germline V gene has CDR1 ENHRY and CDR2 SYGVKD. V dropped 6 bases and J dropped 2; count of bases not matched to a gene: 2. The CDR3 protein is CAIRERDTDTQYF. The CDR3 nucleotides read TGTGCCATCAGAGAGCGGGACACAGATACGCAGTATTTT.

V gene TRBV28 combines with J gene TRBJ2-3; D is unclear. Germline V lookup: CDR1 MDHEN, CDR2 SYDVKM. The V end was cut by 6 bases, the J end by 6 bases, with 13 bases between. The CDR3 has 13 amino acids. This chain's CDR3 is CASSPHRVDTQYF. CDR3 DNA sequence: TGTGCCAGCAGCCCTCATAGGGTTGATACGCAGTATTTT.

This rearrangement joins TRBV28 to TRBJ2-7; no clear D. The germline gives CDR1 MDHEN, CDR2 SYDVKM. The CDR3 has 12 residues. V lost 6 bases to trimming and J lost 3 bases, with 9 bases between them. The CDR3 bases are TGTGCCAGCAGGTCCGTGGGCTACGAGCAGTACTTC. Amino acids: CASRSVGYEQYF.

The rearrangement uses TRBV28 and TRBJ2-1, with D uncertain. The CDR3 contains 11 residues. The V gene lost 6 bases and the J gene lost 8 bases, with 8 bases spanning the gap. CDR1 is MDHEN and CDR2 is SYDVKM in the germline V gene. The CDR3 DNA is TGTGCCAGCAGAAAGCTCTATGAGCAGTTCTTC. Translating gives CASRKLYEQFF.

V is TRBV15 and J is TRBJ2-2; tentative D call: TRBD1 (6 bases). Looked up from germline, CDR1 is LNHNV and CDR2 is YYDKDF (reference sequence). The CDR3 consists of 17 residues. V lost 1 base, J lost 5 bases, and 17 bases lay in between. CDR3 amino acids: CATSRAVGAGPTGELFF. The CDR3 nucleotides are TGTGCCACCAGCAGAGCGGTGGGGGCAGGGCCGACCGGGGAGCTGTTTTTT.

CDR3 bases: TGTGCCAGTACCCTCTCAGGGATGGGCGAAAAACTGTTTTTT. This gives the protein CASTLSGMGEKLFF. The chain links TRBV19 to TRBJ1-4; tentative D call: TRBD1 (5 bases). CDR1 and CDR2 (germline): LNHDA, SQIVND (reference sequence). V shed 7 bases and J shed 8 bases, with 17 bases lying between them. The CDR3 extends over 14 amino acids.

The chain links TRBV28 to TRBJ1-3, with 7 bases aligning to TRBD1. CDR3 length: 14 amino acids. Trimming took 3 bases from V and 4 from J; bases not matched to a gene: 3. Germline CDR1 is MDHEN and CDR2 is SYDVKM. The CDR3 reads CASSFSGGGNTIYF. CDR3 DNA: TGTGCCAGCAGTTTTTCAGGGGGGGGAAACACCATATATTTT.

This clone has a handful of counts. The chain is built from TRBV7-5 and TRBJ2-7; the table's D call, TRBD1, was not checked against the DNA. TRBV7-5 is flagged as a pseudogene. This CDR3 comprises 13 residues. CDR3 amino acids: CVRSQGQSYEQYF. CDR3 DNA: TGTGTCAGAAGCCAAGGACAGAGCTACGAGCAGTACTTC.

The DNA for the CDR3 is TGTGCCAGCAGTTTGCGACGGGACAGGGGTACCGAGCAGTACTTC. It yields the protein CASSLRRDRGTEQYF. The rearrangement joins TRBV28 to TRBJ2-7, with 10 bases identical to TRBD1. CDR1 and CDR2 from the germline V gene are MDHEN and SYDVKM. After removal of 3 bases from V and 6 bases from J, the junction contained 8 bases not matched to a gene. CDR3 length equals 15 residues.

The gene calls are TRBV11-2 and TRBJ1-3; 8 bases agree with TRBD1. The germline V gene encodes CDR1 SGHAT and CDR2 FQNNGV. This CDR3 contains 20 residues. The J segment lost 0 bases and the V segment lost 0 bases, leaving 13 bases of the junction unmatched. CDR3 protein: CASSLDRGLRDRSSGNTIYF. The CDR3, as DNA: TGTGCCAGCAGCTTAGATCGGGGGCTTCGGGACAGGAGCTCTGGAAACACCATATATTTT. Using reference TRBV11-2 and TRBJ1-3 for the parts outside the CDR3, the full variable domain is EAGVAQSPRYKIIEKRQSVAFWCNPISGHATLYWYQQILGQGPKLLIQFQNNGVVDDSQLPKDRFSAERLKGVDSTLKIQPAKLEDSAVYLCASSLDRGLRDRSSGNTIYFGEGSWLTVV.

The V gene is TRBV5-1, the J gene TRBJ2-2, with TRBD1 matching over 8 bases. J was trimmed by 5 bases and V by 3 bases; bases with no gene match: 9. The CDR3 length is 16 residues. Looked up from germline, CDR1 is SGHRS and CDR2 is YFSETQ. The CDR3 sequence: CASSWGARGRTGELFF. CDR3 bases: TGCGCCAGCAGCTGGGGAGCCAGGGGGCGAACCGGGGAGCTGTTTTTT.

This chain connects TRBV28 to TRBJ2-5; perhaps D is TRBD1 or TRBD2 (5 bases each). Trimming removed 3 bases from V and 1 base from J, with 9 bases in between. The CDR3 covers 14 residues. CDR1 MDHEN and CDR2 SYDVKM come from the germline V gene. The CDR3 DNA reads TGTGCCAGCAGTTTTGGGGGACCCCAAGAGACCCAGTACTTC. Translated, it gives CASSFGGPQETQYF.